The 26 T cell receptor beta chains below all came from one sample that was sequenced in a study of blood T cell repertoires in COVID-19. This table comes from immunoSEQ multiplex PCR, and its TCRdb copy is limited to in-frame clones, with some not included. The sample lists 130,000 to 150,000 clones, approximately 80% occurring once. Sequencing used peripheral blood. These receptors were collected from a woman aged 80 or over with acute or convalescent COVID-19.

The rearrangement uses TRBV15 and TRBJ2-1, with 9 positions matching TRBD2. The V and J ends lost 8 bases and 0 bases, in that order; junction bases with no gene match: 14. The germline gives CDR1 LNHNV, CDR2 YYDKDF (reference sequence). This CDR3 contains 18 residues. The CDR3 coding sequence is TGTGCCACCGTCCCGGGTAGCGGGGGTTCACGCTCCTACAATGAGCAGTTCTTC. Protein product: CATVPGSGGSRSYNEQFF.

This chain uses TRBV27 with TRBJ2-5; possibly TRBD1 for D (6 bases). The germline V and J ends were trimmed by 6 bases and 0 bases, with 8 bases remaining between them. This CDR3 has 13 amino acids. The germline gives CDR1 MNHEY, CDR2 SMNVEV (reference sequence). In DNA, the CDR3 is TGTGCCAGCAGAGGGGACAACCAAGAGACCCAGTACTTC. Translated: CASRGDNQETQYF.

The chain employs TRBV6-2 or TRBV6-3 and TRBJ2-5, with 8 bases identical to TRBD2. Germline V gives CDR1 MNHEY, CDR2 SVGEGT. The V and J ends lost 5 bases and 10 bases, in that order; junction bases with no gene match: 9. The CDR3 is 13 amino acids. The CDR3: CASSPGGRMIQYF. The CDR3 bases are TGTGCCAGCAGTCCGGGGGGGCGAATGATCCAGTACTTC.

The gene calls are TRBV6-5 and TRBJ2-7, with D perhaps matching TRBD1 (5 bases). V gave up 0 bases and J gave up 5 bases, with 8 bases separating them. The CDR3 is 13 residues long. Germline assignment: CDR1 MNHEY and CDR2 SVGAGI. The DNA of the CDR3 is TGTGCCAGCAGTTACTCGCCAGGGAACGAGCAGTACTTC. Its protein is CASSYSPGNEQYF.

The rearrangement joins TRBV25-1 to TRBJ1-6; 9 nucleotides agree with TRBD1. V shed 3 bases, J shed 7 bases, and the junction held 10 bases outside the gene matches. The CDR3 runs to 17 residues. CDR1 is MGHDK, CDR2 SYGVNS, per germline. The CDR3 is CASSEGGPGQGNSPLHF. In DNA form, the CDR3 reads TGTGCCAGCAGTGAGGGGGGACCGGGACAGGGCAATTCACCCCTCCACTTT.

V is TRBV5-4 and J is TRBJ1-2, with D possibly matching TRBD1 (5 bases). Germline V gives CDR1 SGHNT, CDR2 YYREEE (reference sequence). The CDR3 has 15 residues. V was cut by 2 bases and J by 6 bases, with 17 bases left in between. The CDR3 is CASSLMAGLWDGYTF. CDR3 in DNA: TGTGCCAGCAGCTTAATGGCGGGGCTTTGGGATGGCTACACCTTC. The variable domain in full, with the rest retrieved from reference TRBV5-4 and TRBJ1-2, is ETGVTQSPTHLIKTRGQQVTLRCSSQSGHNTVSWYQQALGQGPQFIFQYYREEENGRGNFPPRFSGLQFPNYSSELNVNALELDDSALYLCASSLMAGLWDGYTFGSGTRLTVV.

This chain joins TRBV6-5 and TRBJ1-2, with TRBD1 matching over 12 bases. Germline V gene data show CDR1 as MNHEY and CDR2 as SVGAGI. V lost 6 bases, J lost 8 bases, and 7 bases stayed unmatched. This CDR3 has 14 residues. CDR3: CASRTRDRGRGYTF. The CDR3 coding sequence is TGTGCCAGCAGAACCCGGGACAGGGGGCGAGGCTACACCTTC.

V usage is TRBV5-1 and J usage is TRBJ1-1; D perhaps matches TRBD1 (6 bases). V was clipped by 4 bases and J by 8 bases, with 15 bases between them. This CDR3 comprises 13 residues. Germline V gives CDR1 SGHRS, CDR2 YFSETQ. The DNA of the CDR3 is TGCGCCAGCAGCATACTGGACAGACAAGAAGCTTTCTTT. As protein: CASSILDRQEAFF.

The chain carries TRBV18 and TRBJ1-6; 12 nucleotides match TRBD1. Looked up from germline, CDR1 is KGHSH and CDR2 is LQKENI. This CDR3 is built from 15 residues. With 6 bases clipped from V and 7 bases from J, the junction kept 4 bases outside the gene matches. The DNA for the CDR3 is TGTGCCAGCTCGCGGGACAGGGGGCGAAATTCACCCCTCCACTTT. Encoded protein: CASSRDRGRNSPLHF.

The chain recombines TRBV7-2 with TRBJ1-3; D possibly corresponds to TRBD1 (5 bases). V dropped 5 bases and J dropped 0 bases, with 8 bases sitting between them. The CDR3 has 14 residues. Looked up from germline, CDR1 is SGHTA and CDR2 is FQGNSA. The CDR3 region has the DNA TGTGCCAGCAGCCGGCAGGGCTCTGGAAACACCATATATTTT. It encodes CASSRQGSGNTIYF.

The rearrangement uses TRBV15 and TRBJ2-1; possible D gene TRBD1, 6 bases. Deletions cut 3 bases from V and 0 bases from J, with 12 bases between. This CDR3 spans 16 amino acids. Germline assignment: CDR1 LNHNV and CDR2 YYDKDF (reference sequence). CDR3 in amino acids: CATSSPGHSSYNEQFF. CDR3 nucleotides: TGTGCCACCAGCAGTCCGGGACATAGCTCCTACAATGAGCAGTTCTTC. The full variable domain, rest sourced from reference TRBV15 and TRBJ2-1, is DAMVIQNPRYQVTQFGKPVTLSCSQTLNHNVMYWYQQKSSQAPKLLFHYYDKDFNNEADTPDNFQSRRPNTSFCFLDIRSPGLGDTAMYLCATSSPGHSSYNEQFFGPGTRLTVL.

The chain joins TRBV4-1 to TRBJ1-6, with 8 bases matching TRBD1. The CDR3 length is 19 residues. V lost 0 bases, J lost 0 bases, and 7 bases stayed unmatched. Germline V gene data show CDR1 as MGHRA and CDR2 as YSYEKL. The CDR3 loop reads CASSQDTAGGFSYNSPLHF. The CDR3 nucleotides read TGCGCCAGCAGCCAAGATACGGCAGGGGGCTTCTCCTATAATTCACCCCTCCACTTT.

V is TRBV3-1 (or the pseudogene TRBV3-2) and J is TRBJ1-1; the D is unclear. With 0 bases removed from V and 8 bases from J, the gap between germline ends came to 10 bases. The CDR3 consists of 13 residues. Germline CDR1 LGHDT, CDR2 YNNKEL (reference sequence). CDR3 sequence reads: CASSQERGSEAFF. CDR3 DNA: TGTGCCAGCAGCCAAGAAAGAGGTTCCGAAGCTTTCTTT.

The V gene is TRBV7-3, the J gene TRBJ1-3, with D possibly being TRBD1 (6 bases). Per germline, CDR1 SGHTA and CDR2 FQGTGA. The CDR3 sequence is 15 residues long. Deletions cut 2 bases from V and 0 bases from J, with 8 bases between. The CDR3 bases are TGTGCCAGCAGCTTAGACAGGAGCTCTGGAAACACCATATATTTT. It codes for CASSLDRSSGNTIYF.

This rearrangement joins TRBV7-9 to TRBJ2-5; 13 positions match TRBD2. V was pared by 5 bases and J by 1 base, with 7 bases of the junction left unmatched. Germline V gives CDR1 SEHNR, CDR2 FQNEAQ (reference sequence). The CDR3 totals 17 residues. CDR3 bases: TGTGCCAGCAGCACCCGTGGACTAGCGGGGGCCCAAGAGACCCAGTACTTC. It encodes CASSTRGLAGAQETQYF.

The chain carries TRBV9 and TRBJ1-1; D remains ambiguous. The V and J ends lost 7 bases and 1 base respectively, with 5 bases between them. The CDR3 has 11 amino acids. CDR1 is SGDLS, CDR2 YYNGEE, per germline. The CDR3 loop reads CASEGNTEAFF. In nucleotides, the CDR3 is TGTGCCAGCGAGGGGAACACTGAAGCTTTCTTT.

This chain uses TRBV5-4 with TRBJ1-2; the match to TRBD1 covers 9 bases. Per the germline V gene, CDR1 is SGHNT and CDR2 is YYREEE (reference sequence). CDR3 length: 15 residues. V lost 0 bases to trimming and J lost 5 bases; unmatched junction nucleotides: 5. Here the CDR3 DNA reads TGTGCCAGCAGCTTGGGCCCCGGGACAGGGTATGGCTACACCTTC. This sequence encodes CASSLGPGTGYGYTF.

This chain connects TRBV19 to TRBJ1-2; TRBD1 agrees at 8 bases. Germline lookup yields CDR1 LNHDA and CDR2 SQIVND (reference sequence). Trimming removed 4 bases from V and 1 base from J; junction bases left unmatched: 5. The length of the CDR3 is 15 residues. CDR3 sequence: CASSKGQALNYGYTF. As DNA, the CDR3 is TGTGCCAGTAGTAAGGGACAGGCGCTTAACTATGGCTACACCTTC. Full variable domain (rest looked up from reference TRBV19 and TRBJ1-2): DGGITQSPKYLFRKEGQNVTLSCEQNLNHDAMYWYRQDPGQGLRLIYYSQIVNDFQKGDIAEGYSVSREKKESFPLTVTSAQKNPTAFYLCASSKGQALNYGYTFGSGTRLTVV.

This clone showed up just a few times. This rearrangement joins TRBV29-1 to TRBJ1-1; D is possibly TRBD1 (5 bases). Looked up from germline, CDR1 is SQVTM and CDR2 is ANQGSEA. The CDR3 runs 12 residues. V dropped 2 bases and J dropped 2 bases, with 6 bases sitting between them. The DNA of the CDR3 is TGCAGCGTTGAAAGGGGAAACACTGAAGCTTTCTTT. Amino acid sequence: CSVERGNTEAFF.

This chain connects TRBV19 to TRBJ1-2; D call uncertain. The V gene's germline CDR1 is LNHDA and CDR2 SQIVND (reference sequence). V gave up 2 bases and J gave up 8 bases, with 12 bases separating them. The CDR3 covers 13 residues. The CDR3 loop reads CASSISGTGGYTF. The CDR3 nucleotides are TGTGCCAGTAGTATAAGCGGTACGGGAGGCTACACCTTC.

The CDR3 nucleotides are TGTGCCAGCAGTGGGGGAAGACTAGCGGTGGCCTACAATGAGCAGTTCTTC. This codes for CASSGGRLAVAYNEQFF. The chain recombines TRBV2 with TRBJ2-1; TRBD2 matches 9 bases. CDR3 length: 17 amino acids. Germline values: CDR1 SNHLY, CDR2 FYNNEI. J was trimmed by 2 bases and V by 4 bases; bases with no gene match: 9.

This chain uses TRBV2 with TRBJ2-5, with TRBD2 as a possible D gene (5 bases). This CDR3 is 14 amino acids long. Germline V lookup: CDR1 SNHLY, CDR2 FYNNEI. Trimming removed 7 bases at V and 4 bases at J, with 16 bases between. The CDR3 DNA reads TGTGCCAGCACTATGGACGGGGATGGAGAGACCCAGTACTTC. As protein: CASTMDGDGETQYF.

The gene calls are TRBV5-1 and TRBJ2-5; 14 nucleotides match TRBD2. J gave up 0 bases and V 0 bases, and 4 bases lay outside the gene matches. Per the germline V gene, CDR1 is SGHRS and CDR2 is YFSETQ. The CDR3 spans 18 residues. The chain's CDR3 is CASSLAWTSGGNQETQYF. As DNA, the CDR3 is TGCGCCAGCAGCTTGGCCTGGACTAGCGGGGGGAACCAAGAGACCCAGTACTTC.

In nucleotides, the CDR3 is TGCGCCAGCAGCCAAGGATGGGGATCCGGGACAGGCTACAATGAGCAGTTCTTC. It encodes CASSQGWGSGTGYNEQFF. The chain has TRBV4-3 and TRBJ2-1; TRBD1 aligns across 8 bases. Germline V gene sequence: CDR1 LGHNA, CDR2 YSLEER. The trim removed 1 base at V and 3 bases at J, leaving 11 bases unmatched. There are 18 residues in the CDR3.

The rearrangement joins TRBV18 to TRBJ1-1, with TRBD1 as a possible D gene (5 bases). Trimming removed 3 bases at V and 1 base at J, with 12 bases between. CDR3 size: 15 residues. CDR1 is KGHSH and CDR2 is LQKENI in the germline V gene. DNA for the CDR3: TGTGCCAGCTCACCCAGGGATATACGGAACACTGAAGCTTTCTTT. Amino acid sequence: CASSPRDIRNTEAFF.

The rearrangement joins TRBV7-9 to TRBJ1-5; 7 bases agree with TRBD1. The CDR3 is made up of 15 amino acids. Germline lookup yields CDR1 SEHNR and CDR2 FQNEAQ (reference sequence). Losses at the gene ends were 4 bases for V and 7 bases for J; bases not matched to a gene: 10. The CDR3: CASSYGGQSAQPQHF. In DNA, the CDR3 is TGTGCCAGCAGCTACGGGGGACAGTCCGCGCAGCCCCAGCATTTT.